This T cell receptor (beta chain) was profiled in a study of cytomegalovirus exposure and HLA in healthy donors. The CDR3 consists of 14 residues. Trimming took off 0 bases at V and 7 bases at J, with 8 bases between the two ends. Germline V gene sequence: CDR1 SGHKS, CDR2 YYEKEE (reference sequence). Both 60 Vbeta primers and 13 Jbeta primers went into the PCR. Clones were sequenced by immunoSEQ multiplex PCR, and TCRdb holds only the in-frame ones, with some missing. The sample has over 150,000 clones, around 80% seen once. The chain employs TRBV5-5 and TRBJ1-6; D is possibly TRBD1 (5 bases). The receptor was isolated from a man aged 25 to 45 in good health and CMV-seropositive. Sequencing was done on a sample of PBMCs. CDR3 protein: CASSLAGNNSPLHF. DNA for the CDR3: TGTGCCAGCAGCTTGGCAGGGAACAATTCACCCCTCCACTTT. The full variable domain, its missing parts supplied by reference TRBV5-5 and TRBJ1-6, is DAGVTQSPTHLIKTRGQQVTLRCSPISGHKSVSWYQQVLGQGPQFIFQYYEKEERGRGNFPDRFSARQFPNYSSELNVNALLLGDSALYLCASSLAGNNSPLHFGNGTRLTVT.